Each of the 17 T cell receptor beta chains below was sequenced from the same sample in a study of T cells in Graves' hyperthyroidism and ophthalmopathy. TCR beta CDR3 regions were amplified from RNA. When the TCR CDR3 underwent first-round RT-PCR, the HTBI primer set was used. TCRdb reprocessed the multiplex PCR reads via MiXCR and lists one record per CDR3 protein. The sample has some 800,000 distinct CDR3 sequences, 38% seen once. Sequencing input: blood. These receptors all come from a man aged 18 to 35 with Graves' hyperthyroidism.

In this sample, this clonotype turned up a few times. The V call is TRBV6-6, the J call TRBJ1-6; 10 nucleotides align to TRBD1. There are 15 residues in the CDR3. Germline V gives CDR1 MNHNY, CDR2 SVGAGI (reference sequence). V lost 6 bases to trimming and J lost 10 bases; unmatched junction nucleotides: 9. CDR3 in DNA: TGTGCCAGCAGACCTACGACAGGGGGCGGCTCACCCCTCCACTTT. It encodes CASRPTTGGGSPLHF.

The chain couples TRBV7-9 to TRBJ1-1; no clear D gene. The CDR3 covers 14 residues. V was trimmed by 5 bases and J by 3 bases, leaving 13 bases between them. In germline, CDR1 is SEHNR, CDR2 FQNEAQ (reference sequence). The CDR3 is CASSPRTAYTEAFF. The CDR3 DNA is TGTGCCAGCAGCCCCCGCACAGCTTACACTGAAGCTTTCTTT.

In this sample, this clonotype turned up many times. The chain joins TRBV20-1 to TRBJ1-4; D is unresolved. Per the germline V gene, CDR1 is DFQATT and CDR2 is SNEGSKA (reference sequence). The V and J ends lost 0 bases and 8 bases respectively, with 7 bases between them. The length of the CDR3 is 12 residues. CDR3 sequence: CSARDLGEKLFF. The CDR3 nucleotides read TGCAGTGCTAGAGACCTGGGGGAAAAACTGTTTTTT.

This clonotype was seen repeatedly, ten times or more. V is TRBV13 and J is TRBJ1-2, with D perhaps TRBD1 (5 bases). Trimming took off 5 bases at V and 8 bases at J, with 12 bases between the two ends. The germline CDR1 and CDR2 sequences are PRHDT and FYEKMQ (reference sequence). CDR3 length: 12 residues. The CDR3 loop reads CASSTDTKGYTF. CDR3 DNA: TGTGCCAGCAGCACGGACACCAAGGGCTACACCTTC.

This clonotype has a single count. This chain joins TRBV20-1 and TRBJ1-1; D perhaps matches TRBD1 (6 bases). V shed 2 bases and J shed 11 bases, with 21 bases lying between them. The CDR3 has 14 residues. CDR1 is DFQATT and CDR2 is SNEGSKA in the germline V gene (reference sequence). This chain's CDR3 is CSARMRGNTEGAFF. The CDR3 bases are TGCAGTGCTAGAATGAGGGGGAACACTGAAGGCGCTTTCTTT.

With regard to this clonotype: Just one base apart from a much larger clone, this may be a read error. The chain has TRBV29-1 and TRBJ1-2; the D is unclear. Looked up from germline, CDR1 is SQVTM and CDR2 is ANQGSEA. Trimming stripped 6 bases from V and 0 bases from J, with 26 bases between. The CDR3 is 18 residues long. As DNA, the CDR3 is TGCAGCGTCGCCGGGGATGGGTCGAATGGCCGATCTAACTATGGCTACACCTTC. Protein: CSVAGDGSNGRSNYGYTF.

This clonotype has a handful of counts. CDR3 coding DNA: TGTGCCAGCAGCCTTCGGACTAAGCCCTACGAGCAGTACTTC. As protein: CASSLRTKPYEQYF. V gene TRBV7-9 combines with J gene TRBJ2-7; TRBD2 is a possible D gene (6 bases). Germline V gives CDR1 SEHNR, CDR2 FQNEAQ (reference sequence). The CDR3 has 14 residues. Deletions cut 5 bases from V and 2 bases from J, with 13 bases between.

This chain connects TRBV10-3 to TRBJ2-5, with D perhaps given as TRBD1 or TRBD2 (5 bases each). The CDR3 sequence is 13 residues long. Trimming took off 7 bases at V and 9 bases at J, with 18 bases between the two ends. The germline CDR1 and CDR2 sequences are ENHRY and SYGVKD. CDR3 bases: TGTGCCATCACCCGGGACGGACAAGGGCCCCAGTACTTC. Protein: CAITRDGQGPQYF.

Details on this clonotype: A clone one base away is much larger, so this may be a read error. The rearrangement joins TRBV10-3 to TRBJ1-6, with TRBD1 matching over 7 bases. This CDR3 has 14 residues. V was clipped by 8 bases and J by 7 bases; unmatched bases: 8. CDR1 and CDR2 (germline): ENHRY, SYGVKD. The CDR3 loop reads CAIGGDSENSPLHF. CDR3 in DNA: TGTGCCATCGGCGGGGACAGTGAGAATTCACCCCTCCACTTT.

The chain joins TRBV5-1 to TRBJ2-7, with 7 positions matching TRBD1. The junction had 7 bases not matched to a gene; V was cut back by 4 bases and J by 3 bases. This CDR3 contains 14 residues. The germline gives CDR1 SGHRS, CDR2 YFSETQ. The CDR3 DNA is TGCGCCAGCAGCAAGGGACAGCCTGACTACGAGCAGTACTTC. Protein product: CASSKGQPDYEQYF.

J is TRBJ1-2 and V is TRBV6-5, with D perhaps matching TRBD1 (6 bases). CDR1 and CDR2 from the germline V gene are MNHEY and SVGAGI. This CDR3 is 13 amino acids long. V was trimmed by 2 bases and J by 6 bases, leaving 10 bases between them. The CDR3: CASSYREGDGYTF. CDR3 sequence (DNA): TGTGCCAGCAGTTACCGGGAGGGGGATGGCTACACCTTC.

This clonotype came up many times. DNA for the CDR3: TGTGCCAGCAGCCGAACAGGGGGCGATTCACCCCTCCACTTT. It codes for CASSRTGGDSPLHF. This chain connects TRBV7-2 to TRBJ1-6, with TRBD1 matching 9 bases. After removal of 5 bases from V and 8 bases from J, the junction contained 4 bases not matched to a gene. CDR3 length: 14 residues. Germline-derived CDR1 and CDR2 are SGHTA and FQGNSA.

This chain joins TRBV11-2 and TRBJ2-5; the D is unclear. The germline CDR1 and CDR2 sequences are SGHAT and FQNNGV. CDR3 length equals 13 residues. V was cut by 3 bases and J by 2 bases, with 7 bases left in between. The CDR3 loop reads CASSLGWQETQYF. The CDR3, as DNA: TGTGCCAGCAGCTTGGGGTGGCAAGAGACCCAGTACTTC. Together with reference TRBV11-2 and TRBJ2-5, the CDR3 gives the full variable domain: EAGVAQSPRYKIIEKRQSVAFWCNPISGHATLYWYQQILGQGPKLLIQFQNNGVVDDSQLPKDRFSAERLKGVDSTLKIQPAKLEDSAVYLCASSLGWQETQYFGPGTRLLVL.

This clonotype turned up a few times. The rearrangement joins TRBV4-2 to TRBJ2-7; tentatively, D is TRBD1 or TRBD2 (5 bases each). V was cut by 6 bases and J by 5 bases, with 14 bases left in between. The V gene's germline CDR1 is LGHNA and CDR2 YNFKEQ. The CDR3 is 13 residues long. CDR3 amino acids: CASSAGGVDEQYF. The DNA of the CDR3 is TGTGCCAGCAGTGCTGGGGGTGTGGACGAGCAGTACTTC.

The CDR3 region has the DNA TGTGCCAGCAGCTTAGGGTTGAGCTCGATCTTCCACGAGCAGTACTTC. Its translation: CASSLGLSSIFHEQYF. The rearrangement uses TRBV7-2 and TRBJ2-7; D call uncertain. Germline CDR1 SGHTA, CDR2 FQGNSA. Trimming pared 1 base from V and 5 bases from J, leaving 18 bases between. The CDR3 length is 16 residues.

In its sample, this clonotype was seen many times. The V call is TRBV20-1, the J call TRBJ1-3; D gene unclear. Germline-derived CDR1 and CDR2 are DFQATT and SNEGSKA (reference sequence). CDR3 size: 13 residues. Between the trimmed V and J ends, which lost 3 bases and 0 bases, there was a span of 6 bases. The CDR3 DNA reads TGCAGTGCTAGGGTACTCTCTGGAAACACCATATATTTT. It is translated as CSARVLSGNTIYF.

This clonotype occurred once. The chain is built from TRBV6-1 and TRBJ1-1, with TRBD1 identical over 9 bases. The CDR3 is 14 amino acids. V lost 6 bases and J lost 3; bases outside the gene matches: 5. The germline gives CDR1 MNHNS, CDR2 SASEGT. DNA of the CDR3: TGTGCCAGCAGGCGGACAGGGGCGGACACTGAAGCTTTCTTT. Amino acid sequence: CASRRTGADTEAFF.